This T cell receptor (beta chain) appears in the sequencing data of a study of cytomegalovirus exposure and HLA in healthy donors. Study-wide results and limits: With DRB1 most and HLA-C fewest, TCR association rates differed between HLA loci in a later analysis. Per a prior analysis, the majority of TCR beta V segments were productive roughly 87% or roughly 30% of the time. After further analysis at a later stage, 16,951 TCR beta sequences were associated with HLA alleles at 0.05 false discovery rate.

Germline-derived CDR1 and CDR2 are SGDLS and YYNGEE. With 2 bases removed from V and 4 bases from J, the gap between germline ends came to 9 bases. The CDR3 spans 13 residues. On this clone: Its antigen is still unknown. Other DNA sequences in this specimen translate into the identical CDR3.

Both 60 Vbeta primers and 13 Jbeta primers went into the PCR. Profiled with immunoSEQ multiplex PCR; TCRdb holds only in-frame clones, not every one. The sample has more than 150,000 clones, about 77% seen once; the top ten hold about 6%. The clonotype originates from a woman aged 25 to 45 in good health and CMV-seropositive. The chain carries TRBV9 and TRBJ1-1; a possible D gene is TRBD1 (6 bases). Sequencing input: PBMCs. CDR3 protein: CASSVDRSTEAFF. The CDR3 DNA reads TGTGCCAGCAGCGTTGACAGGAGCACTGAAGCTTTCTTT.